These 18 T cell receptor beta chains were sequenced from one sample in a study of Ad26.COV2.S vaccination and SARS-CoV-2 variants. Only in-frame clones appear in the TCRdb table, and some are missing; sequencing was by immunoSEQ multiplex PCR. The sample consists of around 350,000 clones, roughly nine tenths of them appearing once. This specimen consisted of peripheral blood, obtained after recovery from COVID-19. These TCRs come from a human donor who had recovered from COVID-19.

The CDR3 here is CASSSSPGPYNEQFF. CDR3 nucleotides: TGTGCCAGCAGCTCCTCACCGGGACCTTACAATGAGCAGTTCTTC. The rearrangement joins TRBV11-3 to TRBJ2-1, with D possibly being TRBD1 or TRBD2 (5 bases each). Trimming pared 4 bases from V and 4 bases from J, leaving 14 bases between. The germline V gene encodes CDR1 SGHNT and CDR2 YENEEA. CDR3 length: 15 amino acids.

The chain carries TRBV5-1 and TRBJ2-7, with 11 bases aligning to TRBD2. V shed 1 base, J shed 4 bases, and the junction held 7 bases outside the gene matches. CDR3 length: 16 amino acids. CDR1 is SGHRS, CDR2 YFSETQ, per germline. CDR3 DNA: TGCGCCAGCAGCTTGACCTTAGCGGGGGGGCTGTACGAGCAGTACTTC. Translating gives CASSLTLAGGLYEQYF.

The chain has TRBV15 and TRBJ1-2, with D possibly TRBD1 on 5 matching bases. Germline loops: CDR1 LNHNV, CDR2 YYDKDF (reference sequence). CDR3 length: 17 residues. Trimming removed 3 bases from V and 0 bases from J, with 17 bases in between. The CDR3 DNA reads as TGTGCCACCAGCAGCCCGTCCCGGGCAGGGTCTAACTATGGCTACACCTTC. Its translation: CATSSPSRAGSNYGYTF. The full variable domain, with the rest looked up from reference TRBV15 and TRBJ1-2, is DAMVIQNPRYQVTQFGKPVTLSCSQTLNHNVMYWYQQKSSQAPKLLFHYYDKDFNNEADTPDNFQSRRPNTSFCFLDIRSPGLGDTAMYLCATSSPSRAGSNYGYTFGSGTRLTVV.

The V and J genes are TRBV7-2 and TRBJ1-1, with D unclear. The V and J ends lost 2 bases and 1 base respectively, with 5 bases between them. Looked up from germline, CDR1 is SGHTA and CDR2 is FQGNSA. This CDR3 comprises 13 residues. CDR3 sequence: CASSLKANTEAFF. The CDR3 DNA sequence: TGTGCCAGCAGCTTAAAGGCGAACACTGAAGCTTTCTTT.

The chain couples TRBV3-1 (or the pseudogene TRBV3-2) to TRBJ1-1, with TRBD1 matching 12 bases. V gave up 1 base and J gave up 10 bases; unmatched junction bases: 10. Germline V gene data show CDR1 as LGHDT and CDR2 as YNNKEL (reference sequence). The CDR3 spans 16 residues. CDR3 coding DNA: TGTGCCAGCAGCCAAGCTGGCGGGACAGGGGGCAACCGAGCTTTCTTT. It specifies CASSQAGGTGGNRAFF.

This clone was picked up one time. The V gene is TRBV10-2, the J gene TRBJ1-5, with 8 nucleotides matching TRBD1. After removal of 2 bases from V and 1 base from J, the junction contained 16 bases not matched to a gene. The CDR3 is 20 amino acids. The V gene's germline CDR1 is WSHSY and CDR2 SAAADI. The CDR3 spells CASSETVTTGVGESNQPQHF. DNA of the CDR3: TGCGCCAGCAGTGAGACCGTTACGACAGGGGTGGGAGAAAGCAATCAGCCCCAGCATTTT.

The chain links TRBV12-3 or TRBV12-4 to TRBJ2-3; D is undetermined. The CDR3 is 13 residues long. V gave up 5 bases and J gave up 1 base, with 7 bases separating them. CDR3: CASSRPGTDTQYF. The CDR3 region has the DNA TGTGCCAGCAGTCGCCCGGGCACAGATACGCAGTATTTT.

This clone was counted only a few times. V is TRBV7-2 and J is TRBJ1-6; D unresolved. This CDR3 region has 13 residues. Germline V gene data show CDR1 as SGHTA and CDR2 as FQGNSA. Trimming removed 0 bases from V and 7 bases from J, with 4 bases in between. The chain's CDR3 is CASSLAGNSPLHF. CDR3 sequence (DNA): TGTGCCAGCAGCTTAGCGGGGAATTCACCCCTCCACTTT.

The rearrangement joins TRBV5-1 to TRBJ2-6; tentatively, D is TRBD1 (6 bases). The CDR3 sequence is 20 residues long. Germline V gives CDR1 SGHRS, CDR2 YFSETQ. Trimming removed 0 bases from V and 2 bases from J, with 21 bases in between. The CDR3: CASSLAPLGYGGAGANVLTF. The CDR3 coding sequence is TGCGCCAGCAGCTTGGCCCCGTTAGGGTATGGGGGCGCTGGGGCCAACGTCCTGACTTTC.

This clone was counted between two and nine times. This chain uses TRBV9 with TRBJ2-2, with TRBD1 matching over 7 bases. The V gene end was trimmed by 3 bases and the J gene end by 5 bases; junction bases not matched to a gene: 13. Germline lookup yields CDR1 SGDLS and CDR2 YYNGEE. There are 17 residues in the CDR3. CDR3 amino acids: CASSAVPSGGATGELFF. The CDR3, as DNA: TGTGCCAGCAGCGCCGTGCCGTCAGGGGGTGCTACCGGGGAGCTGTTTTTT.

This sequence joins TRBV3-1 (or the pseudogene TRBV3-2) and TRBJ1-2; 7 bases are shared with TRBD1. The CDR3 has 15 residues. The germline V gene has CDR1 LGHDT and CDR2 YNNKEL (reference sequence). V trimming: 4 bases; J trimming: 0 bases; junction bases outside the gene matches: 5. The CDR3 nucleotides are TGTGCCAGCAGCCCCATCAGGGGGTCTAACTATGGCTACACCTTC. Its translation: CASSPIRGSNYGYTF.

In DNA form, the CDR3 reads TGTGCCACCCAAACAGGGAATGTCAAAAACATTCAGTACTTC. Translated, it gives CATQTGNVKNIQYF. The V gene is TRBV7-9, the J gene TRBJ2-4, with D maybe TRBD1 (6 bases). The V gene's germline CDR1 is SEHNR and CDR2 FQNEAQ (reference sequence). The CDR3 is 14 amino acids. Trimming left V 10 bases short and J 3 bases short, with 16 bases between.

The chain employs TRBV9 and TRBJ2-5, with 7 bases lining up with TRBD2. CDR3 length: 14 amino acids. Germline V gene sequence: CDR1 SGDLS, CDR2 YYNGEE. After removal of 4 bases from V and 1 base from J, the junction contained 4 bases not matched to a gene. CDR3 sequence reads: CASSPGGIQETQYF. The CDR3 DNA reads TGTGCCAGCAGCCCGGGGGGAATCCAAGAGACCCAGTACTTC.

The chain employs TRBV6-6 and TRBJ2-1; unclear D gene. This CDR3 spans 13 amino acids. Trimming cost V 2 bases and J 8 bases, with 10 bases left between them. CDR1 is MNHNY and CDR2 is SVGAGI in the germline V gene (reference sequence). In nucleotides, the CDR3 is TGTGCCAGCAGTTACCCCCCCGAGTATGAGCAGTTCTTC. This sequence encodes CASSYPPEYEQFF.

The chain couples TRBV7-3 to TRBJ1-3; D unresolved. Trimming left V 0 bases short and J 8 bases short, with 8 bases between. Germline CDR1 is SGHTA and CDR2 is FQGTGA. The CDR3 has 13 amino acids. The CDR3 protein is CASSLTGGDTIYF. The CDR3 DNA reads TGTGCCAGCAGCTTAACAGGAGGAGACACCATATATTTT.

This chain joins TRBV3-1 (or the pseudogene TRBV3-2) and TRBJ2-7; D remains ambiguous. CDR3 length: 11 residues. Germline lookup yields CDR1 LGHDT and CDR2 YNNKEL (reference sequence). With 0 bases removed from V and 5 bases from J, the gap between germline ends came to 2 bases. CDR3 bases: TGTGCCAGCAGCCAAGATCACGAGCAGTACTTC. Its translation: CASSQDHEQYF.

The J gene is TRBJ2-2, the V gene TRBV19; either TRBD1 or TRBD2 may fit D (5 bases each). The V gene lost 4 bases and the J gene lost 3 bases, with 18 bases spanning the gap. Germline V gives CDR1 LNHDA, CDR2 SQIVND (reference sequence). The CDR3 is made up of 17 amino acids. The CDR3: CASSTLGRDHDTGELFF. CDR3 nucleotide sequence: TGTGCCAGTAGTACCCTAGGCCGGGACCACGACACCGGGGAGCTGTTTTTT.

The chain links TRBV14 to TRBJ2-5; D perhaps matches TRBD1 (6 bases). The CDR3 covers 17 residues. The germline V and J ends were trimmed by 0 bases and 5 bases, with 19 bases remaining between them. Germline V gene lookup returns CDR1 SGHDN and CDR2 FVKESK. The DNA for the CDR3 is TGTGCCAGCAGCCAAGATAGTGGACAGCCCGGAAGGGAGACCCAGTACTTC. It translates to CASSQDSGQPGRETQYF.